This TCR beta chain appears in the sequencing data of a study of blood T cell repertoires in COVID-19. Trimming took off 3 bases at V and 4 bases at J, with 15 bases between the two ends. There are 15 residues in the CDR3. Germline CDR1 and CDR2: SGHAT and FQNNGV. Seattle researchers signed up patients amid active infection and tracked them longitudinally. Repertoires were generated with immunoSEQ multiplex PCR, while TCRdb's copy carries only in-frame clones and drops some. The sample lists 150,000 to 200,000 clones; about 87% were seen once. This clone was observed a single time. This TCR was sampled from an elderly woman with COVID-19, enrolled during active disease. V gene TRBV11-2 combines with J gene TRBJ1-1, with D maybe TRBD1 (6 bases). Sequencing used peripheral blood. CDR3 protein: CASSFLTGGSTEAFF. CDR3 in DNA: TGTGCCAGCAGCTTCTTGACAGGAGGAAGCACTGAAGCTTTCTTT.